These 32 T cell receptor beta chains were all obtained from the same sample, sequenced in a study of cytomegalovirus exposure and HLA in healthy donors. With 60 Vbeta and 13 Jbeta primers, the PCR was carried out. This table comes from immunoSEQ multiplex PCR, and its TCRdb copy is limited to in-frame clones, with some not included. The sample lists about 190,000 clones, 70% to 85% seen once, with 3.4% in the top ten. Sequenced: PBMCs. These receptors all stem from a man between 40 and 49 years old in good health and CMV-seropositive.

The chain combines TRBV7-9 with TRBJ2-1; perhaps TRBD2 as D (6 bases). Trimming removed 4 bases from V and 4 bases from J, with 14 bases in between. Looked up from germline, CDR1 is SEHNR and CDR2 is FQNEAQ (reference sequence). This CDR3 spans 15 amino acids. The CDR3 sequence: CASSSPGGEYNEQFF. The DNA of the CDR3 is TGTGCCAGCAGCTCCCCGGGCGGGGAGTACAATGAGCAGTTCTTC.

The chain employs TRBV6-1 and TRBJ1-1; D is ambiguous. Germline-derived CDR1 and CDR2 are MNHNS and SASEGT. Deletions cut 5 bases from V and 2 bases from J, with 9 bases between. There are 13 residues in the CDR3. CDR3 protein: CASSPPSNTEAFF. Here the CDR3 DNA reads TGTGCCAGCAGTCCCCCCAGTAACACTGAAGCTTTCTTT.

This clone has a single count. The V call is TRBV5-1, the J call TRBJ2-5, with D possibly matching TRBD1 (5 bases). V shed 7 bases and J shed 2 bases, with 15 bases lying between them. Germline V gene lookup returns CDR1 SGHRS and CDR2 YFSETQ. The CDR3 has 14 residues. The CDR3 nucleotides read TGCGCCAGCGGCCCAGGGCCCGGGCAAGAGACCCAGTACTTC. Its translation is CASGPGPGQETQYF.

This chain connects TRBV6-1 to TRBJ2-7, with TRBD2 matching over 8 bases. Germline CDR1 and CDR2: MNHNS and SASEGT. Unmatched junction bases numbered 11, after V lost 6 bases and J lost 7 bases. There are 14 residues in the CDR3. CDR3 sequence: CASSPPGGRREQYF. CDR3 sequence (DNA): TGTGCCAGCAGCCCCCCTGGCGGGAGGCGTGAGCAGTACTTC.

V is TRBV5-1 and J is TRBJ2-7; D is perhaps TRBD1 (5 bases). This CDR3 comprises 16 residues. Germline lookup yields CDR1 SGHRS and CDR2 YFSETQ. Trimming shortened V by 4 bases and J by 0 bases, and 17 bases separated the two germline ends. The chain's CDR3 is CASSARWGTRSYEQYF. CDR3 bases: TGCGCCAGCAGCGCTAGGTGGGGCACCCGCTCCTACGAGCAGTACTTC. The full variable domain, in which reference TRBV5-1 and TRBJ2-7 provide the parts outside the CDR3, is KAGVTQTPRYLIKTRGQQVTLSCSPISGHRSVSWYQQTPGQGLQFLFEYFSETQRNKGNFPGRFSGRQFSNSRSEMNVSTLELGDSALYLCASSARWGTRSYEQYFGPGTRLTVT.

The V call is TRBV5-1, the J call TRBJ2-7, with 9 bases that match TRBD1. This CDR3 comprises 16 residues. Germline V lookup: CDR1 SGHRS, CDR2 YFSETQ. V was pared by 0 bases and J by 5 bases, with 9 bases of the junction left unmatched. This CDR3 is CASSLAVGQGSDEQYF. The CDR3 DNA is TGCGCCAGCAGCTTGGCCGTGGGACAGGGTTCGGACGAGCAGTACTTC.

The chain is built from TRBV6-6 and TRBJ2-5; D perhaps matches TRBD2 (6 bases). V was shortened by 5 bases and J by 3 bases, with 7 bases between the two germline ends. CDR3 length equals 12 residues. Germline V CDR1 and CDR2: MNHNY, SVGAGI (reference sequence). CDR3 nucleotide sequence: TGTGCCAGCAGTGTAGCGGAAGAGACCCAGTACTTC. Translation: CASSVAEETQYF.

The rearrangement uses TRBV10-3 and TRBJ1-1; 7 bases line up with TRBD1. CDR3 length: 13 amino acids. Per germline, CDR1 ENHRY and CDR2 SYGVKD. The ends lost 10 bases at V and 5 bases at J; junction bases unmatched: 10. The CDR3 DNA sequence: TGTGCCACCGCGCGGGACAGAGGGACTGAAGCTTTCTTT. As protein: CATARDRGTEAFF.

The chain joins TRBV6-1 to TRBJ1-4; 8 bases are shared with TRBD1. In germline, CDR1 is MNHNS, CDR2 SASEGT. There are 17 residues in the CDR3. With V trimmed by 3 bases and J by 5 bases, 11 bases remained unmatched. The CDR3 nucleotides are TGTGCCAGCAGTGATCAACGAAGGACAGGGACGAATGAAAAACTGTTTTTT. It translates to CASSDQRRTGTNEKLFF.

This chain joins TRBV4-1 and TRBJ2-5; 12 bases align to TRBD2. Germline trimming cut 2 bases from V and 3 bases from J; bases unmatched to any gene: 10. The CDR3 sequence is 18 residues long. Germline CDR1 MGHRA, CDR2 YSYEKL. As DNA, the CDR3 is TGCGCCAGCAGCCAAAGGACCCTGACTAGCGGGAGAGAAGAGACCCAGTACTTC. Amino acid sequence: CASSQRTLTSGREETQYF.

The chain uses TRBV28 and TRBJ2-1, with TRBD2 matching over 10 bases. CDR1 is MDHEN and CDR2 is SYDVKM in the germline V gene. This CDR3 has 18 amino acids. With 5 bases clipped from V and 6 bases from J, the junction kept 16 bases outside the gene matches. CDR3 protein: CASSPWTGSSGSVNEQFF. The CDR3 bases are TGTGCCAGCAGTCCTTGGACAGGGTCTAGCGGGAGCGTCAATGAGCAGTTCTTC.

The chain recombines TRBV2 with TRBJ1-4; 10 nucleotides agree with TRBD1. Germline lookup yields CDR1 SNHLY and CDR2 FYNNEI. After removal of 5 bases from V and 8 bases from J, the junction contained 5 bases not matched to a gene. The CDR3 spans 14 residues. The CDR3, as DNA: TGTGCCAGCAGTCGGGACAGGGGACGGGAAAAACTGTTTTTT. It is translated as CASSRDRGREKLFF.

This chain links TRBV4-3 with TRBJ2-1, with TRBD1 matching 7 bases. Germline V gene data show CDR1 as LGHNA and CDR2 as YSLEER. The CDR3 sequence is 16 residues long. Trimming removed 2 bases from V and 10 bases from J; junction bases left unmatched: 14. CDR3 protein: CASSQKWVTGAGEQFF. The CDR3, as DNA: TGCGCCAGCAGCCAAAAGTGGGTCACAGGGGCAGGGGAGCAGTTCTTC.

The CDR3 DNA reads as TGTGCCAGCAACGGCGGGGGTTGGGAAAAACTGTTTTTT. Amino acids: CASNGGGWEKLFF. The chain is built from TRBV11-2 and TRBJ1-4, with TRBD1 as a possible D gene (5 bases). With 7 bases removed from V and 8 bases from J, the gap between germline ends came to 14 bases. Looked up from germline, CDR1 is SGHAT and CDR2 is FQNNGV. There are 13 residues in the CDR3. The variable domain in full, completed from reference TRBV11-2 and TRBJ1-4, reads EAGVAQSPRYKIIEKRQSVAFWCNPISGHATLYWYQQILGQGPKLLIQFQNNGVVDDSQLPKDRFSAERLKGVDSTLKIQPAKLEDSAVYLCASNGGGWEKLFFGSGTQLSVL.

The chain carries TRBV6-1 and TRBJ2-1, with D maybe TRBD2 (5 bases). The CDR3 contains 17 residues. V was shortened by 0 bases and J by 4 bases, with 16 bases between the two germline ends. Looked up from germline, CDR1 is MNHNS and CDR2 is SASEGT. The CDR3 DNA follows: TGTGCCAGCAGTGAAGCACGAGGGTTAGCACCTTACAATGAGCAGTTCTTC. It translates to CASSEARGLAPYNEQFF.

There are a few counts of this clone. The chain has TRBV5-1 and TRBJ2-2; D is uncertain. The length of the CDR3 is 16 residues. The V gene lost 0 bases and the J gene lost 1 base, with 10 bases spanning the gap. Germline CDR1 and CDR2: SGHRS and YFSETQ. The CDR3 reads CASSLDRVRNTGELFF. As DNA, the CDR3 is TGCGCCAGCAGCTTGGACAGAGTCCGGAACACCGGGGAGCTGTTTTTT.

CDR3: CASSRVPGTGRAYEQYF. As DNA, the CDR3 is TGTGCCAGCAGCCGGGTCCCTGGGACAGGGAGGGCCTACGAGCAGTACTTC. The V and J genes are TRBV5-6 and TRBJ2-7; 9 bases map to TRBD1. The CDR3 contains 17 residues. With V trimmed by 4 bases and J by 2 bases, 13 bases remained unmatched. Germline values: CDR1 SGHDT, CDR2 YYEEEE. Full variable domain (missing parts from reference TRBV5-6 and TRBJ2-7): DAGVTQSPTHLIKTRGQQVTLRCSPKSGHDTVSWYQQALGQGPQFIFQYYEEEERQRGNFPDRFSGHQFPNYSSELNVNALLLGDSALYLCASSRVPGTGRAYEQYFGPGTRLTVT.

The V gene is TRBV28, the J gene TRBJ1-2; 10 nucleotides line up with TRBD1. V lost 4 bases, J lost 5 bases, and 10 bases stayed unmatched. The germline V gene has CDR1 MDHEN and CDR2 SYDVKM. The CDR3 is made up of 16 amino acids. As DNA, the CDR3 is TGTGCCAGCAGTTCGCCGGGACAGGGGCAAGGGTATGGCTACACCTTC. This codes for CASSSPGQGQGYGYTF.

V usage is TRBV28 and J usage is TRBJ1-5; D is ambiguous. CDR1 is MDHEN, CDR2 SYDVKM, per germline. The CDR3 length is 14 residues. V lost 2 bases, J lost 4 bases, and 9 bases lay in between. The CDR3 here is CASSLPGANQPQHF. CDR3 in DNA: TGTGCCAGCAGTTTACCAGGTGCGAATCAGCCCCAGCATTTT.

This sequence joins TRBV14 and TRBJ2-3; 8 bases line up with TRBD2. Unmatched junction bases numbered 6, after V lost 0 bases and J lost 1 base. Germline V lookup: CDR1 SGHDN, CDR2 FVKESK. CDR3 length: 17 amino acids. DNA for the CDR3: TGTGCCAGCAGCCAAGATCTTCGAGCGGGAGGCACAGATACGCAGTATTTT. Protein: CASSQDLRAGGTDTQYF.

This clone was counted only a few times. The chain employs TRBV11-1 and TRBJ2-6; D uncertain. V lost 4 bases, J lost 0 bases, and 4 bases lay in between. The length of the CDR3 is 14 residues. Germline lookup yields CDR1 SGHAT and CDR2 FQDESV (reference sequence). The CDR3 sequence is CASSSSSGANVLTF. CDR3 sequence (DNA): TGTGCCAGCAGCTCGAGCTCTGGGGCCAACGTCCTGACTTTC.

This clone occurred a few times. The V gene is TRBV25-1, the J gene TRBJ1-3; D unresolved. The germline V and J ends were trimmed by 2 bases and 4 bases, with 6 bases remaining between them. Germline CDR1 and CDR2: MGHDK and SYGVNS. This CDR3 has 13 amino acids. The chain's CDR3 is CASSEPVGNTIYF. CDR3 coding DNA: TGTGCCAGCAGTGAACCCGTAGGAAACACCATATATTTT.

CDR3 amino acids: CASSLSSGGTDTQYF. As DNA, the CDR3 is TGTGCCAGCAGCTTAAGTAGCGGGGGTACAGATACGCAGTATTTT. The chain couples TRBV7-3 to TRBJ2-3; 9 positions agree with TRBD2. The germline V gene encodes CDR1 SGHTA and CDR2 FQGTGA. This CDR3 comprises 15 residues. The J segment lost 3 bases and the V segment lost 1 base, leaving 2 bases of the junction unmatched.

The V and J genes are TRBV27 and TRBJ1-2; TRBD1 aligns across 11 bases. V lost 7 bases and J lost 2; bases outside the gene matches: 3. CDR1 is MNHEY and CDR2 is SMNVEV in the germline V gene (reference sequence). This CDR3 comprises 14 residues. The CDR3: CASKRTGGNYGYTF. CDR3 nucleotides: TGTGCCAGCAAGAGGACAGGGGGCAACTATGGCTACACCTTC.

To note about this clone: Other DNA sequences within the sample encode an identical CDR3. The rearrangement uses TRBV4-3 and TRBJ2-1; D gene uncertain. This CDR3 has 14 amino acids. Germline CDR1 is LGHNA and CDR2 is YSLEER. Trimming removed 3 bases from V and 6 bases from J, with 12 bases in between. In DNA, the CDR3 is TGCGCCAGCAGCCAGGTAGTGTGGTTCAATGAGCAGTTCTTC. Amino acid sequence: CASSQVVWFNEQFF.

V gene TRBV7-2 combines with J gene TRBJ1-5; D gene uncertain. V lost 1 base to trimming and J lost 4 bases, with 8 bases between them. Germline V lookup: CDR1 SGHTA, CDR2 FQGNSA. The CDR3 consists of 14 residues. The CDR3 reads CASSLVQINQPQHF. The CDR3 nucleotides are TGTGCCAGCAGCTTAGTTCAGATTAATCAGCCCCAGCATTTT. Using reference TRBV7-2 and TRBJ1-5 for the parts outside the CDR3, the full variable domain is GAGVSQSPSNKVTEKGKDVELRCDPISGHTALYWYRQSLGQGLEFLIYFQGNSAPDKSGLPSDRFSAERTGGSVSTLTIQRTQQEDSAVYLCASSLVQINQPQHFGDGTRLSIL.

This clone was seen a few times. The gene calls are TRBV4-1 and TRBJ2-2; D gene uncertain. Germline loops: CDR1 MGHRA, CDR2 YSYEKL. Trimming cost V 1 base and J 1 base, with 4 bases left between them. This CDR3 comprises 14 residues. CDR3 in amino acids: CASSQGENTGELFF. The DNA for the CDR3 is TGCGCCAGCAGCCAAGGCGAGAACACCGGGGAGCTGTTTTTT.

This chain links TRBV5-1 with TRBJ1-2; possible D gene TRBD1, 6 bases. This CDR3 region has 18 residues. The germline V gene encodes CDR1 SGHRS and CDR2 YFSETQ. V was cut by 2 bases and J by 3 bases, with 23 bases left in between. The CDR3 nucleotides are TGCGCCAGCAGCTTATTACTGAGGGAGCAGGGGCGCGACTATGGCTACACCTTC. It specifies CASSLLLREQGRDYGYTF.

The chain couples TRBV6-5 to TRBJ1-1, with D hard to call. Germline-derived CDR1 and CDR2 are MNHEY and SVGAGI. CDR3 length: 13 residues. V was shortened by 6 bases and J by 1 base, with 9 bases between the two germline ends. The CDR3 loop reads CASRHFRNTEAFF. In DNA, the CDR3 is TGTGCCAGCAGGCATTTCAGGAACACTGAAGCTTTCTTT.

This rearrangement joins TRBV4-1 to TRBJ1-2; the D gene is possibly TRBD1 (6 bases). V was pared by 0 bases and J by 2 bases, with 7 bases between. The CDR3 covers 14 residues. In germline, CDR1 is MGHRA, CDR2 YSYEKL. The CDR3 nucleotides read TGCGCCAGCAGCCAAGAAACAGGGAACTATGGCTACACCTTC. Encoded protein: CASSQETGNYGYTF.

The rearrangement joins TRBV5-4 to TRBJ1-2; 7 bases are shared with TRBD1. The germline CDR1 and CDR2 sequences are SGHNT and YYREEE (reference sequence). The CDR3 is 13 amino acids. V gave up 4 bases and J gave up 4 bases; unmatched junction bases: 4. The CDR3 region is CASSTTGIYGYTF. DNA of the CDR3: TGTGCCAGCAGCACGACAGGGATCTATGGCTACACCTTC.

This chain uses TRBV30 with TRBJ2-1, with D perhaps matching TRBD2 (5 bases). From germline, CDR1 is GTSNPN and CDR2 SVGIG (reference sequence). There are 15 residues in the CDR3. V lost 0 bases, J lost 0 bases, and 9 bases lay in between. The CDR3 protein is CAWSVLGVSYNEQFF. As DNA, the CDR3 is TGTGCCTGGAGTGTACTCGGGGTCTCCTACAATGAGCAGTTCTTC.